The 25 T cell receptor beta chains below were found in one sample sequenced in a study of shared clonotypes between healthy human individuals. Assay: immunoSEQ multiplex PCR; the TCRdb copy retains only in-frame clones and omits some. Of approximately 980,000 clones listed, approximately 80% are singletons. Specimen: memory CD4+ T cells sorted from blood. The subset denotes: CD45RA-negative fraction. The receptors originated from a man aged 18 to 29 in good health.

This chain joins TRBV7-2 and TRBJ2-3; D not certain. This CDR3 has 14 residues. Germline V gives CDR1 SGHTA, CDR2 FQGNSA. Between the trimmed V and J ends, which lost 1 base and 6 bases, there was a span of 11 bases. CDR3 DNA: TGTGCCAGCAGCTTAGGGCTCCCCACCGATACGCAGTATTTT. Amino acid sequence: CASSLGLPTDTQYF.

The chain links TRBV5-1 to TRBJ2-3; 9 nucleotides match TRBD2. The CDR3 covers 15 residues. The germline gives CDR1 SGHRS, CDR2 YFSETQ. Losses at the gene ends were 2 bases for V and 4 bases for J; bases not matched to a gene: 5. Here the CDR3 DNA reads TGCGCCAGCAGCTTTGGCGGGGGGGCGTCAGATACGCAGTATTTT. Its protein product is CASSFGGGASDTQYF.

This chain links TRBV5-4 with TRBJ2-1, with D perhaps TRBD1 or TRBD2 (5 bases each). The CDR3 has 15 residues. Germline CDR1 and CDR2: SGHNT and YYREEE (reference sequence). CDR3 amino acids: CASSRDASSYNEQFF. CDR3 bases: TGTGCAAGTTCCCGGGACGCCAGCTCCTACAATGAGCAGTTCTTC.

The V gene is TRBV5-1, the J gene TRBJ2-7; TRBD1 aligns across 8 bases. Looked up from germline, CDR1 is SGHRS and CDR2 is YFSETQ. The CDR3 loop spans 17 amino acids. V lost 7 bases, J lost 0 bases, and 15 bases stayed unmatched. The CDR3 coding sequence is TGCGCCAGCCGCGAAGGACAGGGTCACAGGAGCTCCTACGAGCAGTACTTC. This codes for CASREGQGHRSSYEQYF.

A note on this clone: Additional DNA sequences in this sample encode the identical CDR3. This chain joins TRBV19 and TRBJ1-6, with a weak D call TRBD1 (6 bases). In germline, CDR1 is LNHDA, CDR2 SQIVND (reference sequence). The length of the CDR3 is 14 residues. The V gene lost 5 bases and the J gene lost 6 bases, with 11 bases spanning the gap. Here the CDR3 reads CASSEQGPNSPLHF. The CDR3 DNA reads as TGTGCCAGTAGTGAACAGGGCCCTAATTCACCCCTCCACTTT.

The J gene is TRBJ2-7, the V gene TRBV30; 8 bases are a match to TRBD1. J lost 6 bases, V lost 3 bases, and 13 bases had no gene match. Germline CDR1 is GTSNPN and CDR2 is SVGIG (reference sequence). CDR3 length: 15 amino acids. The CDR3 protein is CAWRGPAGGASEQYF. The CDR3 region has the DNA TGTGCCTGGAGGGGTCCGGCAGGGGGCGCGTCCGAGCAGTACTTC. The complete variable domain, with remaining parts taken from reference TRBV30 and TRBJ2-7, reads SQTIHQWPATLVQPVGSPLSLECTVEGTSNPNLYWYRQAAGRGLQLLFYSVGIGQISSEVPQNLSASRPQDRQFILSSKKLLLSDSGFYLCAWRGPAGGASEQYFGPGTRLTVT.

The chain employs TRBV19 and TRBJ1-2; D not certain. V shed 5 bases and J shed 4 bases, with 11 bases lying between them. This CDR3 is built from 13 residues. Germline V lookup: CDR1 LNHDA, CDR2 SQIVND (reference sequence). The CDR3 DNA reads TGTGCCAGTAGTTTAAGGGAAGCCTATGGCTACACCTTC. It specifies CASSLREAYGYTF.

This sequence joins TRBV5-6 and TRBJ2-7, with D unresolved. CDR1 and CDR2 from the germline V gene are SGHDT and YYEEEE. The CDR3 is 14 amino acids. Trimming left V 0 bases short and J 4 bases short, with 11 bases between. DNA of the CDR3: TGTGCCAGCAGCTTGGCCCAGGAGACTTACGAGCAGTACTTC. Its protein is CASSLAQETYEQYF.

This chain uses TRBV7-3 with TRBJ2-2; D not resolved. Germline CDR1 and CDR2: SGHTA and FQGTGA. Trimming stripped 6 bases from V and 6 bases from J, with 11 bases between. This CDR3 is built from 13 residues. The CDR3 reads CASRVSGSGELFF. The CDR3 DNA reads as TGTGCCAGCAGAGTTTCTGGGTCCGGGGAGCTGTTTTTT.

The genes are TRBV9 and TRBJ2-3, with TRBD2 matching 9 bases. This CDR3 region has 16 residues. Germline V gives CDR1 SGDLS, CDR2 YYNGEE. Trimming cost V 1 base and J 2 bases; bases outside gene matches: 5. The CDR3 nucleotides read TGTGCCAGCAGCGTACACAGCGGGGGGCTCACAGATACGCAGTATTTT. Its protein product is CASSVHSGGLTDTQYF.

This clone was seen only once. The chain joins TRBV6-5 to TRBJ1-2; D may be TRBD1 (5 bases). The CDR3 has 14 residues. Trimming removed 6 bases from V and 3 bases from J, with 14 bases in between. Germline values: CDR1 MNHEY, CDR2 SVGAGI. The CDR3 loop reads CASRRAGPDYGYTF. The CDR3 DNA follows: TGTGCCAGCAGAAGGGCAGGGCCGGACTATGGCTACACCTTC.

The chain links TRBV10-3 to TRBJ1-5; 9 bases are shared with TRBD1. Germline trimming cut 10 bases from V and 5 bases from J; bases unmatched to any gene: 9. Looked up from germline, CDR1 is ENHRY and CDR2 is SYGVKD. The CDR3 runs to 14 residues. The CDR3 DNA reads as TGTGCCACCTGGGACAGGGAAGTGGATCAGCCCCAGCATTTT. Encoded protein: CATWDREVDQPQHF.

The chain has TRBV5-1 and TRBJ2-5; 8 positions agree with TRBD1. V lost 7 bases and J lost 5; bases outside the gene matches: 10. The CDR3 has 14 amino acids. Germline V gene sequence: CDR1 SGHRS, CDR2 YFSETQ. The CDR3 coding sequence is TGCGCCAGCTCGACAGGGGAGTCGAGGGAGACCCAGTACTTC. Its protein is CASSTGESRETQYF.

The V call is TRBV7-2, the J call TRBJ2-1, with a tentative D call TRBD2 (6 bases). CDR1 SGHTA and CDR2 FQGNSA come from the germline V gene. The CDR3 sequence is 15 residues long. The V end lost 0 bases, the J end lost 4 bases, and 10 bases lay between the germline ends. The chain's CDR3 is CASSLATGLYNEQFF. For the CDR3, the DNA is TGTGCCAGCAGCTTAGCTACGGGACTGTACAATGAGCAGTTCTTC.

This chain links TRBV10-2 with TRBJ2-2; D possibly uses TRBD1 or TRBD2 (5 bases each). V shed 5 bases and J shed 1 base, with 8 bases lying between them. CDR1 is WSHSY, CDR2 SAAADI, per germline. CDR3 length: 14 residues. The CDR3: CASSWGRNTGELFF. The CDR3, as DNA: TGCGCCAGCAGTTGGGGACGGAACACCGGGGAGCTGTTTTTT.

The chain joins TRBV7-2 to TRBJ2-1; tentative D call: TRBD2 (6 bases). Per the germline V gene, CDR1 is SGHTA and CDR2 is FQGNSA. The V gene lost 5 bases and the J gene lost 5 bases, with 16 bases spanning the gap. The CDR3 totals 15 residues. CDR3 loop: CASSPAGGTDNEQFF. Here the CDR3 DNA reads TGTGCCAGCAGCCCCGCCGGGGGTACCGACAATGAGCAGTTCTTC.

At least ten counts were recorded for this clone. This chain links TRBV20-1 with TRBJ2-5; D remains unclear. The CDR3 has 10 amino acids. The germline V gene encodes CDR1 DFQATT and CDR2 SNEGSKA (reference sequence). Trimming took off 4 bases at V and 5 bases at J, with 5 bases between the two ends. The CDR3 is CSAKAETQYF. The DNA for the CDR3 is TGCAGTGCTAAGGCGGAGACCCAGTACTTC.

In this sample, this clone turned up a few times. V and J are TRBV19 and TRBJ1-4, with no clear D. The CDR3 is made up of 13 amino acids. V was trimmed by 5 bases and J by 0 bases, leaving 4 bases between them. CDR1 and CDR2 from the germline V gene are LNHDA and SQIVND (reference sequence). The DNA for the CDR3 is TGTGCCAGTAGTTCCGCAACTAATGAAAAACTGTTTTTT. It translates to CASSSATNEKLFF.

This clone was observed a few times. The CDR3, as DNA: TGTGCCAGCAGTTTAGCGTCGAGTTCCGACGAGCAGTACTTC. As protein: CASSLASSSDEQYF. The rearrangement links TRBV28 to TRBJ2-7; D gene uncertain. This CDR3 region has 14 residues. V lost 2 bases and J 5 bases, leaving 13 bases between the germline ends. Germline V gene lookup returns CDR1 MDHEN and CDR2 SYDVKM.

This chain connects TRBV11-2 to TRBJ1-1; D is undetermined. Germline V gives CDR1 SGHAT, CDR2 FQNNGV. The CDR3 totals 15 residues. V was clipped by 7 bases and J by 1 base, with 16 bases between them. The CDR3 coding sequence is TGTGCCAGCACCTCACTTTTTAAAGGGAACACTGAAGCTTTCTTT. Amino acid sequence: CASTSLFKGNTEAFF. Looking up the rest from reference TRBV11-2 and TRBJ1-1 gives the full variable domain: EAGVAQSPRYKIIEKRQSVAFWCNPISGHATLYWYQQILGQGPKLLIQFQNNGVVDDSQLPKDRFSAERLKGVDSTLKIQPAKLEDSAVYLCASTSLFKGNTEAFFGQGTRLTVV.

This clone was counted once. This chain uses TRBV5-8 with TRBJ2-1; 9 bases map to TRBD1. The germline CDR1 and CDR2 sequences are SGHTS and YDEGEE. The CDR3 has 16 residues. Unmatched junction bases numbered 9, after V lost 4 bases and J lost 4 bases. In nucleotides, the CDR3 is TGTGCCAGCAGCCCCCGTCGGGACAGGGCATACAATGAGCAGTTCTTC. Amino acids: CASSPRRDRAYNEQFF.

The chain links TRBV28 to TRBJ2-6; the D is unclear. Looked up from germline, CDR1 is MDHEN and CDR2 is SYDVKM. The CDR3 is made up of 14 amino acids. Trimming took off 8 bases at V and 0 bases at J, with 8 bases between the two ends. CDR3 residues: CASEQSSGANVLTF. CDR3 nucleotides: TGTGCCAGCGAACAGTCCTCTGGGGCCAACGTCCTGACTTTC.

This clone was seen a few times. The CDR3 loop is CASSQGLTWGSTDTQYF. The DNA of the CDR3 is TGCGCCAGCAGCCAAGGGTTGACTTGGGGAAGCACAGATACGCAGTATTTT. V and J are TRBV4-1 and TRBJ2-3; D is ambiguous. The germline V gene encodes CDR1 MGHRA and CDR2 YSYEKL. Trimming cost V 1 base and J 0 bases, with 14 bases left between them. The CDR3 runs 17 residues.

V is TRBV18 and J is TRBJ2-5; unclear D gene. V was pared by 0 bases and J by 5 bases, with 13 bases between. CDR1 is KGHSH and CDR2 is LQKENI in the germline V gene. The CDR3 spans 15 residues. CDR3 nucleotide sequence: TGTGCCAGCTCACCACCGTCGTCCAGCCCTGAGACCCAGTACTTC. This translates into CASSPPSSSPETQYF.

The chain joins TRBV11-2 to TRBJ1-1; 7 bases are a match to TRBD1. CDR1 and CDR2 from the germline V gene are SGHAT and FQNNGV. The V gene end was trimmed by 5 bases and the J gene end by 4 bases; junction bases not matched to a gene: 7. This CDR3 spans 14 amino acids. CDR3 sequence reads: CASSLAYRGTEAFF. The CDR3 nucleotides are TGTGCCAGCAGCCTCGCCTACAGGGGCACTGAAGCTTTCTTT.